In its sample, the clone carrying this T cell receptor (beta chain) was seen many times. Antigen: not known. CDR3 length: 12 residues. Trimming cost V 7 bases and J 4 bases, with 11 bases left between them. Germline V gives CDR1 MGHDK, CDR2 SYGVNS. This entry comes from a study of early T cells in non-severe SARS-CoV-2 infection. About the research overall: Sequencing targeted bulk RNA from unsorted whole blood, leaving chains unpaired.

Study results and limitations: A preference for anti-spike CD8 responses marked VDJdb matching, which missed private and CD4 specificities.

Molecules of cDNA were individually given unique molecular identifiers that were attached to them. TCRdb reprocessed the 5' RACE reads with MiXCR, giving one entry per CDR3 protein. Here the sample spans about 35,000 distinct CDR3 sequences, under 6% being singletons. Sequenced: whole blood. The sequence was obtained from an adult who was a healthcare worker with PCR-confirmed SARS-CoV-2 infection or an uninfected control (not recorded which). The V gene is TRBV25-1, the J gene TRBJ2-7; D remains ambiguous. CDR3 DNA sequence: TGTGCCAGCACGGACGTTTGGTACGAGCAGTACTTC. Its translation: CASTDVWYEQYF.